A single T cell receptor beta chain is shown here with its context. This receptor's antigen is unknown. Base quality data are lacking; no much larger clone is found one base away. Based on the germline V gene, the CDR1 and CDR2 sequences are SGHAT and FQNNGV. The CDR3, cysteine through phenylalanine, is 13 amino acids long. CDR3 DNA only is kept here, 39 bases in frame from base 1. V is cut by 5 bases and J by 7 bases, and the space between the germline ends is 14 bases. These data belong to a study of beta chain features in type 1 diabetes (dated by TCRdb to the late 2010s). Turning to the overall study: Mean age, gender distribution, total cell number and subset yield were not different between patients and healthy donors. A total of roughly 98,000,000 sorted cells were examined across all samples, and a strong correlation was observed between cell number per subset and RNA yield. In the study, recently diagnosed type 1 diabetes patients and matched healthy donors were compared on the TCRB repertoires of their sorted circulating CD4+ T cell subsets. Whereas all 28 donors provided naive and central memory subsets, regulatory and stem cell-like memory subsets were isolated from just 8 patients and roughly eight healthy donors. Overall study outcomes, separate from this receptor: A moderate but significant shortening of TCRB CDR3 length was observed in type 1 diabetes patients in all four CD4+ subsets. Only small numbers of individuals were included in the HLA sub-analyses, which left unresolved whether HLA type had any influence on TCRB rearrangement. Naive, central memory and regulatory TCRB repertoires appeared to be more alike among patients than among healthy donors. PCR might favor shorter templates, but patient and control samples were amplified and corrected together, so any skew would affect both groups equally. Because cDNA was sequenced instead of genomic DNA, activated cells with high expression could be over-represented, although the groups did not differ in activation or CD3 levels. Fewer insertions and more nucleotide deletions at VDJ recombination sites were observed in patients with type 1 diabetes, implying thymic rearrangement abnormalities.

The High Capacity cDNA Reverse Transcription Kit was used to reverse transcribe all of the isolated RNA, meaning that expressed TCRB transcripts were what got sequenced. Deep immunoSEQ sequencing was applied to naive, central memory and regulatory T cell samples, giving an average of about 3.7 million total reads per sample. Sorted cells were lysed in RLT buffer, and RNA was extracted using DNase-treated RNeasy Micro or Mini kits according to cell number. To prevent cross-contamination, every cell subset was processed on its own, while patient and healthy donor samples were processed together. The immunoSEQ multiplex PCR was used to amplify TCRB sequences from cDNA, yielding 87-bp fragments that span the CDR3 region. Sequencing of the amplicons was performed on the Illumina HiSeq platform. In the original analysis: Synthetic template baselines were used to correct PCR bias computationally, reads within Hamming distance 2 were collapsed together, and singletons that could not be merged were discarded. Reads were aligned against IMGT to assign V, D and J genes, CDR3 length and insertions or deletions at six rearrangement sites. Within each subset, clonotype counts were normalized to sorted cell number, after which true diversity and Gini coefficients were computed with the tcR R package. The overlap coefficient, calculated on TCRB nucleotide sequences, was used to measure repertoire sharing. The source is immuneACCESS, and TCRdb retained only in-frame sequences with V and J called. Part of the clones is not carried over; for the studies checked, unresolved V genes explain less than half of this, and the remainder is unexplained. That table gives V, J and clone size, and the DNA gave D and trimming. The sample profile shows about 340,000 clones; around 9.7% of them were found once. Roughly 1% of the sample goes to the ten largest clones.

Each donor gave one peripheral blood draw, roughly 0.11 L on average, collected into heparinised tubes. A BD FACSAria II was used to sort naive, central memory, regulatory and stem cell-like memory CD4+ T cells with a panel that included CD45RO, CCR7, CD25, CD127, CD95 and CD27. A purity above 95% was achieved for all sorted populations. PBMCs were isolated right away by Lymphoprep density gradient centrifugation and were stained directly, without culture. Samples were stained and sorted in pairs, with one healthy donor and one patient per experiment, so that batch effects were minimized. This sequence originates from a young man with type 1 diabetes. The V gene is TRBV11-2 and the J gene is TRBJ1-2; TRBD1 is a possible D gene, resting on 5 matching bases. The sequencing input was central memory CD4+ T cells from blood. Read as DNA, the sequence is TGTGCCAGCAGCCCCGGAGGGGTCCTTGGCTACACCTTC. The translation is CASSPGGVLGYTF.